The 15 T cell receptor beta chains below all came from one sample that was sequenced in a study of vaccination and CD4 T cells after COVID-19. Treatment reported: approximately nine-day PBMC culture with coronavirus spike peptide pools or control peptides (ViraFEST assay). Researchers used the Oncomine TCR Beta short-read assay to sequence DNA from cultured CD4+ T cells. TCRdb fed the PCR reads into MiXCR, producing one record per CDR3 protein. The table shows about 25,000 distinct CDR3 sequences, with under 70% occurring only once. These TCRs' antigens remain unknown. The source was CD4+ T cells from blood, cultured in vitro, collected after SARS-CoV-2 vaccination. The receptor set was obtained from a human donor who received a COVID-19 vaccine.

The table lists this clonotype with a few counts. This chain uses TRBV30 with TRBJ2-3, with 9 bases that match TRBD2. J lost 4 bases, V lost 2 bases, and 4 bases had no gene match. The CDR3 runs to 14 residues. Germline CDR1 and CDR2: GTSNPN and SVGIG (reference sequence). The CDR3 loop reads CAWSSGTSPDTQYF. The CDR3 nucleotides read TGTGCCTGGAGTTCGGGGACTAGCCCAGATACGCAGTATTTT.

As DNA, the CDR3 is TGTGCCAGCAGCTGGGACAGTTATAACTATGGCTACACCTTC. This sequence encodes CASSWDSYNYGYTF. This chain links TRBV11-3 with TRBJ1-2, with TRBD1 matching over 7 bases. J was trimmed by 1 base and V by 4 bases; bases with no gene match: 3. Per germline, CDR1 SGHNT and CDR2 YENEEA. CDR3 length: 14 residues. Using reference TRBV11-3 and TRBJ1-2 for the parts outside the CDR3, the full variable domain is EAGVVQSPRYKIIEKKQPVAFWCNPISGHNTLYWYLQNLGQGPELLIRYENEEAVDDSQLPKDRFSAERLKGVDSTLKIQPAELGDSAVYLCASSWDSYNYGYTFGSGTRLTVV.

This clonotype came up a few times. The chain has TRBV18 and TRBJ1-6; D ambiguous. Germline values: CDR1 KGHSH, CDR2 LQKENI. The V end lost 1 base, the J end lost 7 bases, and 8 bases lay between the germline ends. The CDR3 consists of 14 residues. CDR3 DNA: TGTGCCAGCTCACCACGGCAGACCAATTCACCCCTCCACTTT. This codes for CASSPRQTNSPLHF.

The genes are TRBV30 and TRBJ1-6; maybe TRBD1 (6 bases). Per germline, CDR1 GTSNPN and CDR2 SVGIG (reference sequence). This CDR3 is 14 amino acids long. The ends were cut back, 3 bases at V and 7 bases at J, with 13 bases in the middle. The CDR3 protein is CAWSAQGKNSPLHF. CDR3 coding DNA: TGTGCCTGGAGCGCACAGGGTAAAAATTCACCCCTCCACTTT.

This clonotype occurred a few times. The V and J genes are TRBV15 and TRBJ2-3, with 8 bases that match TRBD2. The CDR3 consists of 17 residues. Per germline, CDR1 LNHNV and CDR2 YYDKDF (reference sequence). The V gene end was trimmed by 1 base and the J gene end by 0 bases; junction bases not matched to a gene: 6. The CDR3 DNA reads as TGTGCCACCAGCAGAGGGGGGACTAGACCCAGCACAGATACGCAGTATTTT. Translated: CATSRGGTRPSTDTQYF.

The rearrangement joins TRBV30 to TRBJ2-1, with D perhaps assigned TRBD1 or TRBD2 (5 bases each). The CDR3 is made up of 16 amino acids. From germline, CDR1 is GTSNPN and CDR2 SVGIG (reference sequence). V dropped 4 bases and J dropped 5 bases, with 21 bases sitting between them. The CDR3 bases are TGTGCCTGGATGGGGGAGACGGGGCGCTTCCACAATGAGCAGTTCTTC. Protein: CAWMGETGRFHNEQFF.

The chain couples TRBV2 to TRBJ2-5; the match to TRBD2 covers 8 bases. This CDR3 has 15 residues. Germline V gene data show CDR1 as SNHLY and CDR2 as FYNNEI. V shed 5 bases, J shed 6 bases, and the junction held 11 bases outside the gene matches. The CDR3 DNA reads as TGTGCCAGCAGTCCCGGACTAGCTCGAGACAAGACCCAGTACTTC. Protein product: CASSPGLARDKTQYF.

The chain links TRBV19 to TRBJ1-5; 11 bases are shared with TRBD1. V lost 5 bases to trimming and J lost 0 bases; unmatched junction nucleotides: 6. This CDR3 spans 17 amino acids. The germline V gene has CDR1 LNHDA and CDR2 SQIVND (reference sequence). For the CDR3, the DNA is TGTGCCAGTAGTGCAGGGACAGGGGGAGGTAGCAATCAGCCCCAGCATTTT. This encodes CASSAGTGGGSNQPQHF.

This clonotype has a handful of counts. This chain joins TRBV20-1 and TRBJ1-1; 7 nucleotides align to TRBD1. The CDR3 totals 16 residues. Germline-derived CDR1 and CDR2 are DFQATT and SNEGSKA (reference sequence). Trimming cost V 5 bases and J 2 bases; bases outside gene matches: 14. The CDR3 nucleotides are TGCAGTGCTTTCCACCGGGGACAGAGGGGAAACACTGAAGCTTTCTTT. Its protein is CSAFHRGQRGNTEAFF.

This chain links TRBV19 with TRBJ2-3; possibly TRBD1 for D (6 bases). V dropped 3 bases and J dropped 0 bases, with 13 bases sitting between them. Germline values: CDR1 LNHDA, CDR2 SQIVND (reference sequence). The CDR3 has 16 residues. CDR3 nucleotides: TGTGCCAGTAGTATTTCTACAGGGTCTAGCACAGATACGCAGTATTTT. Translation gives CASSISTGSSTDTQYF.

The chain is built from TRBV2 and TRBJ1-1; D possibly corresponds to TRBD1 (6 bases). The V and J ends lost 6 bases and 7 bases respectively, with 15 bases between them. Germline-derived CDR1 and CDR2 are SNHLY and FYNNEI. The CDR3 contains 13 residues. CDR3 in DNA: TGTGCCAGCAGGTGGACAGTCGAGGGTGAAGCTTTCTTT. Encoded protein: CASRWTVEGEAFF.

The chain is built from TRBV27 and TRBJ1-2; 8 positions agree with TRBD1. Trimming at V came to 2 bases and at J to 4 bases, leaving 3 bases not matched to a gene. CDR1 and CDR2 from the germline V gene are MNHEY and SMNVEV (reference sequence). The CDR3 length is 14 residues. CDR3 residues: CASSLNRGSYGYTF. DNA of the CDR3: TGTGCCAGCAGTTTAAACAGGGGGTCCTATGGCTACACCTTC.

The rearrangement joins TRBV12-3 or TRBV12-4 to TRBJ1-5, with D perhaps TRBD1 (6 bases). The CDR3 is 14 amino acids. V was trimmed by 5 bases and J by 3 bases, leaving 11 bases between them. The CDR3 region has the DNA TGTGCCAGCAGTAGACAGGCCCTCAATCAGCCCCAGCATTTT. It translates to CASSRQALNQPQHF.

The J gene is TRBJ1-3, the V gene TRBV7-2; possible D gene TRBD1, 6 bases. The CDR3 sequence is 15 residues long. Trimming removed 2 bases from V and 3 bases from J, with 11 bases in between. Germline-derived CDR1 and CDR2 are SGHTA and FQGNSA. The CDR3 sequence is CASSLQGRFGNTIYF. The CDR3 DNA sequence: TGTGCCAGCAGCTTACAGGGGAGGTTTGGAAACACCATATATTTT.

This sequence joins TRBV5-1 and TRBJ2-1, with TRBD2 identical over 8 bases. J lost 10 bases, V lost 2 bases, and 8 bases had no gene match. This CDR3 contains 14 residues. The V gene's germline CDR1 is SGHRS and CDR2 YFSETQ. The CDR3 bases are TGCGCCAGCAGCTTAGGGACTAGTAACTCAGAGCAGTTCTTC. Residues: CASSLGTSNSEQFF.